This T cell receptor beta chain was identified in a study of response to subunit inactivated influenza vaccine. Study outcomes and limitations: New T cells are recruited in small numbers by each seasonal influenza vaccination, according to the authors' suggestion.

MiXCR, applied by TCRdb to the RT-PCR reads, yields one record per CDR3 protein. The sample yields hundreds of thousands of distinct CDR3 sequences, 7.6% seen once. There are many counts of this clonotype. Its antigen remains unknown. This sequence was found in a man aged 50-75 years who received an inactivated influenza vaccine. This specimen was PBMCs from blood, taken approximately 25 months after vaccination.

CDR3: CASSPNQGLRSNQPQHF. In DNA, the CDR3 is TGTGCCAGCTCACCGAATCAAGGGTTACGGAGCAATCAGCCCCAGCATTTT. V gene TRBV18 combines with J gene TRBJ1-5; D remains ambiguous. The V end lost 3 bases, the J end lost 1 base, and 16 bases lay between the germline ends. The CDR3 has 17 residues. Germline CDR1 KGHSH, CDR2 LQKENI.